This TCR beta chain was captured by sequencing in a study of shared clonotypes between healthy human individuals. Study-wide background: Each donor contributed plates that comprised three CD4 naive, three CD4 memory, two CD8 naive and one CD8 memory.

The table came from immunoSEQ multiplex PCR; TCRdb's copy has only in-frame clones and leaves some out. The top ten hold over 0.1% of the sample, which has under 700,000 clones, approximately 95% seen once. Terminally differentiated effector memory CD45RA+ cells were left out of the naive CD8 fraction, which was CD45RO-negative and positively selected for CCR7. Sequencing used naive CD8+ T cells sorted from blood. This TCR was recovered from a woman in her thirties in good health.

The CDR3 DNA reads TGTGCCAGCAGCTACGGAGGGACAGATGAAAAACTGTTTTTT. Its translation: CASSYGGTDEKLFF. This chain connects TRBV9 to TRBJ1-4; TRBD1 aligns across 7 bases. CDR1 and CDR2 from the germline V gene are SGDLS and YYNGEE. The CDR3 covers 14 residues. Unmatched junction bases numbered 6, after V lost 4 bases and J lost 6 bases.